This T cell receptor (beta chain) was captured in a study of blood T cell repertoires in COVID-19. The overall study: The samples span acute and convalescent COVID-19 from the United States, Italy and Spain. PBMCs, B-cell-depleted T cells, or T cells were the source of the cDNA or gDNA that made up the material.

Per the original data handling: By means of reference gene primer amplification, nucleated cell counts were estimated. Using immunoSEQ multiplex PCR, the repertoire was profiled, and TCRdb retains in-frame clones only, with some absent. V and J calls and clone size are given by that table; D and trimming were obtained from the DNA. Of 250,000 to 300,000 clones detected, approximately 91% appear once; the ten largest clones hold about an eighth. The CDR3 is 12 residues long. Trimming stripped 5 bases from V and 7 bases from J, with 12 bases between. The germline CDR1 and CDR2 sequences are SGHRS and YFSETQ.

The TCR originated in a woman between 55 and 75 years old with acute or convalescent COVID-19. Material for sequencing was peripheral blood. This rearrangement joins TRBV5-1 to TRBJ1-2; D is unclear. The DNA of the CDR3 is TGCGCCAGCAGACTGATCGGTGGTGGCTACACCTTC. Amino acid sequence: CASRLIGGGYTF.